A selection of T cell receptor beta chains follows, all from one sample in a study of blood T cell repertoires in COVID-19. Only in-frame clones appear in the TCRdb table, and some are missing; sequencing was by immunoSEQ multiplex PCR. The data contain about 72,000 clones, around 90% of them seen just once; the ten biggest clones take up 6% to 8%. What was sequenced was peripheral blood. All receptors derive from a human donor in a cohort sampled during active COVID-19. Both conserved end residues are part of each CDR3. Fields, in order: D gene, J gene, clone size, V gene, CDR3 DNA, CDR3 protein. A D gene is named only where the DNA matches it firmly. A clone size is listed for some rows: how often the clone was seen (once, few, many), or a class if it is expanded.

>TRBD2|TRBJ2-1|.|TRBV7-2
TGTGCCAGCAGCTTAATCCTAGCGGCAACTCCTCACAATGAGCAGTTCTTC
CASSLILAATPHNEQFF
>TRBD2|TRBJ2-7|.|TRBV7-2
TGTGCCAGCAGGTTAACTAGCGGACGCTCCTACGAGCAGTACTTC
CASRLTSGRSYEQYF
>.|TRBJ1-1|.|TRBV2
TGTGCCAGCAGTTCTGAGACAGGGAACACTGAAGCTTTCTTT
CASSSETGNTEAFF
>TRBD2|TRBJ2-1|once|TRBV7-3
TGTGCCAGCAGTCGTAGCGGGAGTACAGCCAATGAGCAGTTCTTC
CASSRSGSTANEQFF
>.|TRBJ2-3|.|TRBV5-1
TGCGCCAGCAGCTTGGGAGGAGACACAGATACGCAGTATTTT
CASSLGGDTDTQYF
>.|TRBJ1-1|.|TRBV28
TGTGCCAGCAGTAGGCTACAGGGTCCAGCTTTCTTT
CASSRLQGPAFF
>.|TRBJ2-2|.|TRBV11-1
TGTGCCAGCAGCTTAGGGGGGGCGAACACCGGGGAGCTGTTTTTT
CASSLGGANTGELFF
>TRBD1|TRBJ1-4|.|TRBV7-8
TGTGCCAGCAGCACGACAGGGGCTCGTCGTGAAAAACTGTTTTTT
CASSTTGARREKLFF
>TRBD2|TRBJ2-1|.|TRBV3-1/TRBV3-2
TGTGCCAGCAGCCAACGACTAGCGGGAAGGAATGAGCAGTTCTTC
CASSQRLAGRNEQFF
>TRBD1|TRBJ1-5|.|TRBV19
TGTGCCAGTAGTATCCACGCCGGGACAGGCGATAGCAATCAGCCCCAGCATTTT
CASSIHAGTGDSNQPQHF
>.|TRBJ2-2|.|TRBV6-2/TRBV6-3
TGTGCCAGCAGTCCGCGGGGTTCGAACACCGGGGAGCTGTTTTTT
CASSPRGSNTGELFF
>.|TRBJ2-1|.|TRBV20-1
TGCAGTGCTAGTAAGGCAGCCCAGCGCAATGAGCAGTTCTTC
CSASKAAQRNEQFF
>.|TRBJ1-5|.|TRBV19
TGTGCCAGTAGTATCCCAGGGGAAGGGATCGACAATCAGCCCCAGCATTTT
CASSIPGEGIDNQPQHF
>.|TRBJ2-1|.|TRBV6-6
TGTGCCAGTTACATACGGCAGGGGAATAATGAGCAGTTCTTC
CASYIRQGNNEQFF
>.|TRBJ2-2|.|TRBV18
TGTGCCAGCTCACGGCAGGGGCCAACCAACACCGGGGAGCTGTTTTTT
CASSRQGPTNTGELFF
>TRBD1|TRBJ2-7|.|TRBV5-5
TGTGCCAGCAGCGTGACAGGGGAGCCCTACGAGCAGTACTTC
CASSVTGEPYEQYF
>TRBD2|TRBJ2-7|.|TRBV5-1
TGCGCCAGCAGCCCGGGGACTAGCGGCTACGAGCAGTACTTC
CASSPGTSGYEQYF
>.|TRBJ1-4|.|TRBV7-2
TGTGCCAGCAGTCCCTTTTATGTAAATGAAAAACTGTTTTTT
CASSPFYVNEKLFF